This T cell receptor beta chain comes out of a study of blood T cells in healthy people across ages. Study information: Per two T cells, about one barcoded beta molecule was captured through template switching.

Study findings and constraints: Compared with aged donors, long-lived donors showed fewer expanded clones, suggesting selection.

This clonotype has a handful of counts. Its specificity is unknown. A second PCR of 7 to 11 cycles used a sample-barcoded 5' primer and a J-beta primer mix. TCRdb reanalysed the 5' RACE reads using MiXCR and keeps one entry per CDR3 protein. Among about 770,000 distinct CDR3 sequences, approximately 44% were seen once, and the ten largest hold about 21%. Material: blood. The clonotype comes from a man aged 60-69 years in good health.

CDR3 sequence reads: CAISRAGGNQPQHF. The CDR3 DNA reads TGTGCCATCAGTAGGGCCGGGGGCAATCAGCCCCAGCATTTT. The rearrangement joins TRBV10-3 to TRBJ1-5; D uncertain. V was trimmed by 5 bases and J by 2 bases, leaving 10 bases between them. The CDR3 loop spans 14 amino acids. Germline CDR1 and CDR2: ENHRY and SYGVKD.